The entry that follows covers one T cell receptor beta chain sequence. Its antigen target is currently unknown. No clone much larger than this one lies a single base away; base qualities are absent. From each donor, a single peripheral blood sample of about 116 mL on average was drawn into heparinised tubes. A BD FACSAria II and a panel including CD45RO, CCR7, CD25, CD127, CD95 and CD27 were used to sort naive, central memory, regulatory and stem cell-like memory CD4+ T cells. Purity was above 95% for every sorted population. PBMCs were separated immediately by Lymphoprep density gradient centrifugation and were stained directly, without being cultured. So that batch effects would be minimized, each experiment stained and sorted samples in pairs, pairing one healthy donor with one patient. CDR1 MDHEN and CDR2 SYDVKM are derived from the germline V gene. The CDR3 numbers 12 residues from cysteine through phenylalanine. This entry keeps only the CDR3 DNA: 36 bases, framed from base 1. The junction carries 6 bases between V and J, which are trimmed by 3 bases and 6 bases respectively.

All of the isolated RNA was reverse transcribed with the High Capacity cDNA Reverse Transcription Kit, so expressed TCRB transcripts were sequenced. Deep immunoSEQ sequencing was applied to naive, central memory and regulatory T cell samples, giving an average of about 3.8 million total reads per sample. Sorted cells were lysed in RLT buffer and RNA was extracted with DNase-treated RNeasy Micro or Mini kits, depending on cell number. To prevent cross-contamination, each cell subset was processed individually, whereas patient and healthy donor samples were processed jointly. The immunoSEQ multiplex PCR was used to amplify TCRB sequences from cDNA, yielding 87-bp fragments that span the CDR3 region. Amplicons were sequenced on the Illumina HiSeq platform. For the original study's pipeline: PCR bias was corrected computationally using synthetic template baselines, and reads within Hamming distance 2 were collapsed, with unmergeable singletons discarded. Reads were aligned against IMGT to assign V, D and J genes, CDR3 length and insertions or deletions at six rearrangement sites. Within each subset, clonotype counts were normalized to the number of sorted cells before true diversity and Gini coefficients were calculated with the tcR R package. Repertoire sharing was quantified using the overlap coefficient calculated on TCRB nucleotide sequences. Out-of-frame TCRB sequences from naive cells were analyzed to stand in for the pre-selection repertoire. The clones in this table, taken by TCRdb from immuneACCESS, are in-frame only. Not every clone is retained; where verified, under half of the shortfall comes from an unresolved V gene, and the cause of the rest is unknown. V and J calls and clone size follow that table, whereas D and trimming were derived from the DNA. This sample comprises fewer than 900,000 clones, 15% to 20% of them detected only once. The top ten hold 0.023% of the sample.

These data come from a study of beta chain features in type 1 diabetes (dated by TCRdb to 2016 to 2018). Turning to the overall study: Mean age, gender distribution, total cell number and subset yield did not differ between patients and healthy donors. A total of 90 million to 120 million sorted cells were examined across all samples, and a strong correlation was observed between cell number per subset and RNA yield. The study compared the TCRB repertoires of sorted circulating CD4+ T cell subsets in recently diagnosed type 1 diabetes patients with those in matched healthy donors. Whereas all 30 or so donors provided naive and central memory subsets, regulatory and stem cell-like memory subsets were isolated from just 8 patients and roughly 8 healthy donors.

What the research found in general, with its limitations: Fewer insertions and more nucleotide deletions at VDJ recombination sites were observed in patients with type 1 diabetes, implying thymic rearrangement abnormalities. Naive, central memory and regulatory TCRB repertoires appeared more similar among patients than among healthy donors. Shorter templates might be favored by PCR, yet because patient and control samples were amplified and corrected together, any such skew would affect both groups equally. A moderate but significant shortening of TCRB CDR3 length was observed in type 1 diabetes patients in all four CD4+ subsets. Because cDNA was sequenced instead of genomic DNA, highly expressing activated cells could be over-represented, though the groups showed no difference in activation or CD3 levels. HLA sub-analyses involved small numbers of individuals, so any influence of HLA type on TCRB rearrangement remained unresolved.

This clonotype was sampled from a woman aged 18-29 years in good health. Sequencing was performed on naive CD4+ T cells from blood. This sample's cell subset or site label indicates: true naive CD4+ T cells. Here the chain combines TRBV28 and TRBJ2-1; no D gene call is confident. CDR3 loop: CASSFLSNEQFF. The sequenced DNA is TGTGCCAGCAGTTTTTTGAGCAATGAGCAGTTCTTC.